These 2 T cell receptor beta chains were all obtained from the same sample, sequenced in a study of shared clonotypes between healthy human individuals. Assay used: immunoSEQ multiplex PCR; TCRdb lists only in-frame clones, some missing. Found here are roughly 2.2 million clones, about nine tenths of them singletons; the top ten hold more than 0.35%. Sequencing was done on a sample of naive CD4+ T cells from PBMCs. Subset of the sample: CD45RA+ positively selected. The receptors stem from a young man in good health. Some clones in this sample may be carry-over from other donors' samples.

The gene calls are TRBV4-1 and TRBJ2-3; no definite D call. Germline V gene data show CDR1 as MGHRA and CDR2 as YSYEKL. V gave up 4 bases and J gave up 5 bases, with 13 bases separating them. There are 14 residues in the CDR3. In nucleotides, the CDR3 is TGCGCCAGCAGCCTCGCCTTGAGGCAAGATACGCAGTATTTT. It codes for CASSLALRQDTQYF.

The chain carries TRBV4-3 and TRBJ1-2; D is uncertain. The CDR3 has 14 residues. In germline, CDR1 is LGHNA, CDR2 YSLEER. Trimming removed 3 bases at V and 3 bases at J, with 11 bases between. The CDR3 coding sequence is TGCGCCAGCAGCCAGATGCGTCCGGACTATGGCTACACCTTC. Residues: CASSQMRPDYGYTF.